What follows describes a single TCR beta chain. Its antigen is unidentified. V was pared by 3 bases and J by 5 bases, with 16 bases between. Germline lookup yields CDR1 DFQATT and CDR2 SNEGSKA (reference sequence). The CDR3 runs to 14 residues. Thyroid surgery took place with no prior treatment in any patient. This specimen belongs to a study of metastatic and nonmetastatic thyroid tumors. As for the study in general: Repertoires from blood and tumor or nodule tissue of malignant and benign thyroid patients were compared. Study results and limitations: The reported finding was significantly higher TCR beta diversity in malignant thyroid tumors relative to benign nodules, in blood and tumor.

Per the original data handling: A distant-metastasis classifier for papillary thyroid cancer was built using CDR3 differences across clinicopathological groups. TCRdb re-called clones from the PCR reads using MiXCR. TCRdb assigned the V and J calls; the authors' analysis was not used. This table has approximately 12,000 clones, around 20% appearing once. The sequence was obtained from a female donor with papillary thyroid cancer or a benign thyroid nodule (not recorded which). Some clones in this sample may be carry-over from other donors' samples. This sequence joins TRBV20-1 and TRBJ1-2; D is ambiguous. Sequenced: adjacent normal tissue. DNA of the CDR3: TGCAGTGCTAGGTCTGAGGTTTTGGGGTATGGCTACACCTTC. This gives the protein CSARSEVLGYGYTF.